This T cell receptor (beta chain) was sequenced in a study of sequential checkpoint blockade in melanoma. Study summary: First-line arms were nivolumab then ipilimumab, or the reverse, randomized 1:1. Both treatment sequences were followed by maintenance nivolumab.

Germline lookup yields CDR1 MNHEY and CDR2 SVGAGI. Trimming took off 6 bases at V and 4 bases at J, with 16 bases between the two ends. CDR3 length equals 15 residues. Treatment indicated: randomized to nivolumab then ipilimumab (arm A) or the reverse (arm B). None of the patients previously received DNA-damaging chemotherapy. PBMC sorting kept live CD3+CD8+ cells without CD19 or CD56. Data came from immunoSEQ multiplex PCR; TCRdb stores just in-frame clones and leaves some out. The sample consists of approximately 21,000 clones, around 80% of them appearing once. This receptor was identified in a human donor with melanoma. V usage is TRBV6-5 and J usage is TRBJ1-3, with D perhaps matching TRBD1 (5 bases). The specimen was CD8+ T cells sorted from blood (inferred from file names), collected from a patient given nivolumab and ipilimumab in sequence. This CDR3 reads CASSSGLGVGNTIYF. CDR3 sequence (DNA): TGTGCCAGCAGCTCAGGGCTTGGGGTCGGAAACACCATATATTTT.